What follows are 2 T cell receptor beta chains derived from one specimen sequenced in a study of prognosis after radiotherapy for stage I lung cancer. TCR beta CDR3 was amplified from genomic DNA by two-round multiplex PCR. Initially, in first-round PCR, primers specific to each TRBV and TRBJ gene were used. One entry per CDR3 protein results from TCRdb running MiXCR on the multiplex PCR reads. The data show over 15,000 distinct CDR3 sequences, roughly 45% seen once. Material: PBMCs, obtained before or after stereotactic body radiation therapy (not recorded which). These receptors were collected from a donor over 45 with non-small cell lung cancer.

There are many counts of this clonotype. The chain recombines TRBV6-1 with TRBJ1-2, with D tentatively TRBD1 (6 bases). The CDR3 runs 14 residues. The V gene lost 10 bases and the J gene lost 3 bases, with 18 bases spanning the gap. Per the germline V gene, CDR1 is MNHNS and CDR2 is SASEGT. CDR3 loop: CATSETQGDYGYTF. As DNA, the CDR3 is TGTGCCACCTCTGAAACACAGGGCGACTATGGCTACACCTTC.

The chain is built from TRBV9 and TRBJ2-7; D possibly corresponds to TRBD2 (6 bases). The CDR3 spans 14 residues. CDR1 and CDR2 (germline): SGDLS, YYNGEE. With 4 bases removed from V and 2 bases from J, the gap between germline ends came to 13 bases. The CDR3 protein is CASSRSSVAYEQYF. Written as DNA, the CDR3 is TGTGCCAGCAGCCGATCTAGCGTGGCCTACGAGCAGTACTTC. Full variable domain (remainder filled in from reference TRBV9 and TRBJ2-7): DSGVTQTPKHLITATGQRVTLRCSPRSGDLSVYWYQQSLDQGLQFLIQYYNGEERAKGNILERFSAQQFPDLHSELNLSSLELGDSALYFCASSRSSVAYEQYFGPGTRLTVT.